These T cell receptor beta chains were read from a single sample in a study of T cell responses to AZD1222 COVID-19 vaccine. The table came from immunoSEQ multiplex PCR; TCRdb's copy has only in-frame clones and leaves some out. The profile shows over 100,000 clones, over 75% of them singletons. The specimen was peripheral blood, collected on day 0 of AZD1222 vaccination. The source of these receptors is an adult in good health. The CDR3 runs from the conserved cysteine through the conserved F or W. Each record gives: J gene, CDR3 length, clone size, V gene, D gene, CDR3 DNA, CDR3 protein. A D gene is named only where the DNA matches it firmly. Size tells how often a clone was seen (once, few, many) or the class of an expanded clone, and some rows leave it out.

TRBJ1-5	16	NA	TRBV19	TRBD1	TGTGCCAGTAGTCAACGACAGGGTTTCAGCAATCAGCCCCAGCATTTT	CASSQRQGFSNQPQHF
TRBJ1-4	13	NA	TRBV5-1	NA	TGCGCCAGCAGCCGCTGGACAGCTGAAAAACTGTTTTTT	CASSRWTAEKLFF
TRBJ2-1	13	NA	TRBV5-1	NA	TGCGCCAGCAGCTTGGCCGCGGCCCCGGAGCAGTTCTTC	CASSLAAAPEQFF
TRBJ2-7	11	NA	TRBV20-1	NA	TGCAGTGCTCATTACAACAGCGAGCAGTACTTC	CSAHYNSEQYF
TRBJ2-7	15	NA	TRBV19	TRBD1	TGTGCCAGTACCCTGGGGGGACAGGGATCCTACGAGCAGTACTTC	CASTLGGQGSYEQYF
TRBJ1-1	15	NA	TRBV5-1	TRBD1	TGCGCCAGCAGCTACAGACAGGGTGTCAACACTGAAGCTTTCTTT	CASSYRQGVNTEAFF
TRBJ1-1	15	NA	TRBV11-2	NA	TGTGCCAGCAGCTTAGTACCGGGGATGGACACTGAAGCTTTCTTT	CASSLVPGMDTEAFF
TRBJ2-1	16	NA	TRBV14	NA	TGTGCCAGCAGCCAAGTGATTGGGGTTCGAATCAGTGAGCAGTTCTTC	CASSQVIGVRISEQFF
TRBJ1-2	14	NA	TRBV11-3	NA	TGTGCCAGCAGCCCCCAGGGTGAAGCTTATGGCTACACCTTC	CASSPQGEAYGYTF
TRBJ2-2	14	few	TRBV9	NA	TGTGCCAGCAGCGTCGGGACTGCCACCGGGGAGCTGTTTTTT	CASSVGTATGELFF
TRBJ1-2	14	few	TRBV3-1/TRBV3-2	TRBD1	TGTGCCAGCAGCCAGGGACAGTGGGGCTATGGCTACACCTTC	CASSQGQWGYGYTF
TRBJ2-7	15	few	TRBV15	TRBD1	TGTGCCACCAGCAGAGGGAAGACAGGGGGTCACGAGCAGTACTTC	CATSRGKTGGHEQYF
TRBJ1-2	12	few	TRBV28	NA	TGTGCCAGTCTTAAGCGAAACTATGGCTACACCTTC	CASLKRNYGYTF
TRBJ1-3	19	NA	TRBV21-1	NA	TGTGCCAGCAGCAAAACCCCCCGTCCCCAGGGGACTGCTGGAAACACCATATATTTT	CASSKTPRPQGTAGNTIYF
TRBJ1-1	16	NA	TRBV27	TRBD1	TGTGCCAGCAGTCTGATCCGGACAGGGTTCGGCACTGAAGCTTTCTTT	CASSLIRTGFGTEAFF
TRBJ2-1	14	NA	TRBV14	TRBD1	TGTGCCAGCAGCCAAGGATTTAGGGGGCTCGAGCAGTTCTTC	CASSQGFRGLEQFF
TRBJ2-3	14	few	TRBV14	NA	TGTGCCAGCAGCCAAAGGACAGTCACAGATACGCAGTATTTT	CASSQRTVTDTQYF
TRBJ2-2	16	few	TRBV7-9	TRBD1	TGTGCCAGCAGCTGGGACAGGGGCCGGGGCACCGGGGAGCTGTTTTTT	CASSWDRGRGTGELFF
TRBJ1-5	14	NA	TRBV10-3	NA	TGTGCCATCAGGGCCGCGAATAGCAATCAGCCCCAGCATTTT	CAIRAANSNQPQHF
TRBJ2-5	15	NA	TRBV10-3	TRBD2	TGTGCCATCAGTGGTCTAGCGGGGTACCAAGAGACCCAGTACTTC	CAISGLAGYQETQYF
TRBJ1-4	15	few	TRBV5-1	NA	TGCGCCAGCAGCTGGGGGAGGGGACATAATGAAAAACTGTTTTTT	CASSWGRGHNEKLFF
TRBJ1-2	14	NA	TRBV5-4	TRBD1	TGTGCCAGCAGCTTGGAGACAGGGCGGGATGGCTACACCTTC	CASSLETGRDGYTF
TRBJ1-2	13	few	TRBV5-4	NA	TGTGCCAGCAGCAACCGGGCAGGCTATGGCTACACCTTC	CASSNRAGYGYTF
TRBJ1-2	16	NA	TRBV19	TRBD1	TGTGCCAGTAGTACGGGGACAGGCAGGCCCGCATATGGCTACACCTTC	CASSTGTGRPAYGYTF
TRBJ2-5	16	NA	TRBV5-1	TRBD2	TGCGCCAGCAGCTTGGCCCCAGCGGGGGGTTCTGAGACCCAGTACTTC	CASSLAPAGGSETQYF
TRBJ2-3	15	NA	TRBV13	NA	TGTGCCAGCAGCTTAGCGGACAGCGGGGCAGATACGCAGTATTTT	CASSLADSGADTQYF
TRBJ2-1	17	few	TRBV5-4	NA	TGTGCCAGCAGCTTCCCCAGGGGGGGTATTACCTACAATGAGCAGTTCTTC	CASSFPRGGITYNEQFF
TRBJ1-2	13	NA	TRBV2	TRBD1	TGTGCCAGCGGACTCCGGACAGGCAACGGCTACACCTTC	CASGLRTGNGYTF
TRBJ1-6	17	once	TRBV2	TRBD1	TGTGCCAGCAGTGAAGCGGAGTCCGGGACAGGGTGGTTTCCCCTCCACTTT	CASSEAESGTGWFPLHF
TRBJ1-2	14	NA	TRBV14	TRBD1	TGTGCCAGCAGCCAAGTGACAGGGGGTTTAAGCTACACCTTC	CASSQVTGGLSYTF
TRBJ2-1	15	NA	TRBV3-1/TRBV3-2	NA	TGTGCCAGCAGCCAAGACCCCACCTCCTACAATGAGCAGTTCTTC	CASSQDPTSYNEQFF
TRBJ1-1	17	NA	TRBV6-6	TRBD1	TGTGCCAGCAGTCTGGGGACAGGGGGCGAAGGCCGAACTGAAGCTTTCTTT	CASSLGTGGEGRTEAFF
TRBJ2-5	13	once	TRBV12-3/TRBV12-4	NA	TGTGCCAGCAGTAGTCAGGTGCGGGCGACCCAGTACTTC	CASSSQVRATQYF
TRBJ2-5	14	NA	TRBV4-3	NA	TGCGCCAGCAGCCAAGTCGGTCTTGGCGAGACCCAGTACTTC	CASSQVGLGETQYF
TRBJ2-1	16	once	TRBV7-6	TRBD2	TGTGCCAGCAGCTTAGGGCCTCTAGCGGGAGGGAATGAGCAGTTCTTC	CASSLGPLAGGNEQFF
TRBJ2-5	12	NA	TRBV3-1/TRBV3-2	NA	TGTGCCAGCAGCCAAGTTGGGGAGACCCAGTACTTC	CASSQVGETQYF
TRBJ2-5	13	NA	TRBV19	NA	TGTGCCAGTAGTACCGTAGCAGGAGAGACCCAGTACTTC	CASSTVAGETQYF
TRBJ2-2	15	NA	TRBV9	NA	TGTGCCAGCAGCCCCAGACAGGAGAGCACCGGGGAGCTGTTTTTT	CASSPRQESTGELFF
TRBJ2-1	12	NA	TRBV7-9	NA	TGTGCCAGCAGCTTAGCGGTAGATGAGCAGTTCTTC	CASSLAVDEQFF
TRBJ2-2	15	NA	TRBV5-6	NA	TGTGCCAGCAGCTTACTGGCAGTGAACACCGGGGAGCTGTTTTTT	CASSLLAVNTGELFF
TRBJ2-2	15	NA	TRBV5-1	NA	TGCGCCAGCAGCGGAACGGGACCTCCGGCCGGGGAGCTGTTTTTT	CASSGTGPPAGELFF
TRBJ1-6	17	NA	TRBV28	NA	TGTGCCAGCAGTCCAACAGGGAGGGGCTCCTATAATTCACCCCTCCACTTT	CASSPTGRGSYNSPLHF
TRBJ2-7	15	NA	TRBV11-2	TRBD1	TGTGCCAGCAGCGCAGGACAGGGAGGCTCCTACGAGCAGTACTTC	CASSAGQGGSYEQYF
TRBJ1-5	12	NA	TRBV6-5	NA	TGTGCCAGCATGGGGTTGGGTCAGCCCCAGCATTTT	CASMGLGQPQHF
TRBJ2-7	14	NA	TRBV3-1/TRBV3-2	NA	TGTGCCAGCAGCCAGCCCAGGGCTCCCTACGAGCAGTACTTC	CASSQPRAPYEQYF
TRBJ1-1	12	few	TRBV5-4	TRBD1	TGTGCCAGCAGCACCACAGGGGCTGAAGCTTTCTTT	CASSTTGAEAFF
TRBJ2-3	16	NA	TRBV6-1	NA	TGTGCCAGCAGTGCCACCTCGGGGGGCGTAGGTGATACGCAGTATTTT	CASSATSGGVGDTQYF
TRBJ2-1	15	NA	TRBV6-1	NA	TGTGCCAGCAGTGACAGGGGACCCTCCTACAATGAGCAGTTCTTC	CASSDRGPSYNEQFF
TRBJ1-1	19	few	TRBV30	TRBD1	TGTGCCTGGAGTGACCCATGGCGCAGGGGGCGGTTAGGGAACACTGAAGCTTTCTTT	CAWSDPWRRGRLGNTEAFF
TRBJ1-2	11	once	TRBV6-5	NA	TGTGCCAGCCGGGCCCTTTATGGCTACACCTTC	CASRALYGYTF
TRBJ1-5	13	NA	TRBV9	NA	TGTGCCAGCAGCGGAGGGTTGAGCCAGCCCCAGCATTTT	CASSGGLSQPQHF
TRBJ2-2	15	NA	TRBV5-1	TRBD1	TGCGCCAGCCGGGGACAGACCTCGAACACCGGGGAGCTGTTTTTT	CASRGQTSNTGELFF
TRBJ2-1	14	once	TRBV28	NA	TGTGCCAGCAGTTCCCGAAGAGGGAGGAATGAGCAGTTCTTC	CASSSRRGRNEQFF
TRBJ2-7	12	NA	TRBV6-5	NA	TGTGCCAGCAGCGCTGACAGCTACGAGCAGTACTTC	CASSADSYEQYF
TRBJ2-1	15	NA	TRBV29-1	TRBD1	TGCAGCGTCGGGACCGGGACAGGGAACCTTAATGAGCAGTTCTTC	CSVGTGTGNLNEQFF